These 5 T cell receptor beta chains originate from one sample sequenced in a study of T-cell memory formation after mild COVID-19. From the 5' RACE reads, TCRdb called clonotypes with MiXCR, one entry per CDR3 protein. The sample yields 75,000 to 95,000 distinct CDR3 sequences, around an eighth seen once. Sequenced material: PBMCs or a T cell subset sorted from them (not recorded which). The origin of the receptors is an adult woman who had mild COVID-19 (a few samples of this study predate the infection). Cell type and time point are not known.

The CDR3 region is CSAVRTGANTGELFF. CDR3 bases: TGCAGCGCTGTAAGGACAGGGGCGAACACCGGGGAGCTGTTTTTT. This sequence joins TRBV29-1 and TRBJ2-2; 9 nucleotides agree with TRBD1. The CDR3 covers 15 residues. Germline-derived CDR1 and CDR2 are SQVTM and ANQGSEA. V was pared by 7 bases and J by 0 bases, with 6 bases of the junction left unmatched.

The J gene is TRBJ1-5, the V gene TRBV19; D perhaps matches TRBD1 (5 bases). Per the germline V gene, CDR1 is LNHDA and CDR2 is SQIVND (reference sequence). The CDR3 length is 17 residues. V lost 5 bases and J 8 bases, leaving 25 bases between the germline ends. This CDR3 is CASSPRFFRDPKEPQHF. The CDR3 region has the DNA TGTGCCAGTAGTCCGCGCTTCTTCCGGGACCCTAAGGAGCCCCAGCATTTT.

The chain is built from TRBV7-9 and TRBJ1-5; possible D gene TRBD1, 5 bases. The CDR3 loop spans 14 amino acids. Per germline, CDR1 SEHNR and CDR2 FQNEAQ (reference sequence). The V end lost 4 bases, the J end lost 6 bases, and 13 bases lay between the germline ends. The CDR3 DNA follows: TGTGCCAGCAGCTCCGGGGGAATGAGTCAGCCCCAGCATTTT. It is translated as CASSSGGMSQPQHF.

This clonotype showed up just a few times. V and J are TRBV20-1 and TRBJ2-1; 13 bases match TRBD2. CDR1 is DFQATT, CDR2 SNEGSKA, per germline (reference sequence). V trimming: 2 bases; J trimming: 4 bases; junction bases outside the gene matches: 2. The CDR3 has 15 amino acids. Here the CDR3 reads CSARRLAGGYNEQFF. DNA of the CDR3: TGCAGTGCTAGACGACTAGCGGGGGGATACAATGAGCAGTTCTTC.

The CDR3: CASSQSVPNRPPDEQYF. In DNA form, the CDR3 reads TGCGCCAGCAGCCAATCGGTCCCAAATAGACCTCCCGACGAGCAGTACTTC. The chain has TRBV4-1 and TRBJ2-7, with D unclear. Trimming cost V 2 bases and J 5 bases, with 22 bases left between them. This CDR3 contains 17 residues. CDR1 and CDR2 from the germline V gene are MGHRA and YSYEKL.